The 18 T cell receptor beta chains below all came from one sample that was sequenced in a study of blood T cell repertoires in COVID-19. Assay used: immunoSEQ multiplex PCR; TCRdb lists only in-frame clones, some missing. In the table there are roughly 260,000 clones, around nine tenths of which are singletons. Sample: PBMCs or T cells enriched from blood (not recorded which). The receptor set was obtained from a woman under 30 who had recovered from COVID-19.

The rearrangement joins TRBV7-9 to TRBJ1-6, with D hard to call. Germline CDR1 is SEHNR and CDR2 is FQNEAQ (reference sequence). This CDR3 has 16 amino acids. Trimming took off 1 base at V and 7 bases at J, with 14 bases between the two ends. CDR3 in amino acids: CASSLDGASANSPLHF. CDR3 nucleotides: TGTGCCAGCAGCTTAGACGGAGCCTCGGCCAATTCACCCCTCCACTTT.

The V gene is TRBV30, the J gene TRBJ2-7; D call uncertain. Looked up from germline, CDR1 is GTSNPN and CDR2 is SVGIG (reference sequence). The V end lost 0 bases, the J end lost 4 bases, and 4 bases lay between the germline ends. The CDR3 totals 11 residues. CDR3: CAWSVAYEQYF. The CDR3 DNA follows: TGTGCCTGGAGTGTAGCGTACGAGCAGTACTTC.

The chain uses TRBV5-1 and TRBJ1-1; D gene ambiguous. V dropped 0 bases and J dropped 0 bases, with 9 bases sitting between them. The germline V gene has CDR1 SGHRS and CDR2 YFSETQ. The CDR3 is made up of 15 amino acids. The CDR3 DNA follows: TGCGCCAGCAGCTTGGAAGGAGGGATGAACACTGAAGCTTTCTTT. Protein: CASSLEGGMNTEAFF.

The chain has TRBV5-8 and TRBJ2-3; TRBD2 agrees at 10 bases. Germline CDR1 is SGHTS and CDR2 is YDEGEE. The trim removed 5 bases at V and 0 bases at J, leaving 6 bases unmatched. The CDR3 loop spans 16 amino acids. The chain's CDR3 is CASRILAGISTDTQYF. CDR3 nucleotides: TGTGCCAGCAGGATACTAGCGGGGATAAGCACAGATACGCAGTATTTT.

The J gene is TRBJ1-4, the V gene TRBV19; D is perhaps TRBD1 (5 bases). The CDR3 is 14 residues long. V shed 3 bases and J shed 6 bases, with 11 bases lying between them. The germline CDR1 and CDR2 sequences are LNHDA and SQIVND (reference sequence). The CDR3 region has the DNA TGTGCCAGTAGTATGCGGACACTGGATGAAAAACTGTTTTTT. Amino acid sequence: CASSMRTLDEKLFF.

V and J are TRBV28 and TRBJ2-3; D might be TRBD1 (6 bases). Germline loops: CDR1 MDHEN, CDR2 SYDVKM. V was cut by 1 base and J by 0 bases, with 11 bases left in between. The CDR3 has 16 residues. In nucleotides, the CDR3 is TGTGCCAGCAGTTTATTTCAGGGGCCTAGCACAGATACGCAGTATTTT. It is translated as CASSLFQGPSTDTQYF.

The chain recombines TRBV2 with TRBJ2-1; 13 bases map to TRBD2. J lost 3 bases, V lost 9 bases, and 8 bases had no gene match. The CDR3 sequence is 16 residues long. Germline CDR1 and CDR2: SNHLY and FYNNEI. Written as DNA, the CDR3 is TGTGCCAGTACGGGGACTAGCGGGAATATCTACAATGAGCAGTTCTTC. It codes for CASTGTSGNIYNEQFF.

This chain uses TRBV5-1 with TRBJ2-1, with TRBD2 identical over 16 bases. CDR3 size: 18 residues. V lost 2 bases to trimming and J lost 4 bases; unmatched junction nucleotides: 6. Germline loops: CDR1 SGHRS, CDR2 YFSETQ. The CDR3 sequence: CASSLAGTSGRGYNEQFF. The CDR3 DNA follows: TGCGCCAGCAGCTTAGCCGGGACTAGCGGGAGGGGTTACAATGAGCAGTTCTTC. Filled out from reference TRBV5-1 and TRBJ2-1, the complete variable domain reads KAGVTQTPRYLIKTRGQQVTLSCSPISGHRSVSWYQQTPGQGLQFLFEYFSETQRNKGNFPGRFSGRQFSNSRSEMNVSTLELGDSALYLCASSLAGTSGRGYNEQFFGPGTRLTVL.

This clone was recorded only once. The V gene is TRBV7-3, the J gene TRBJ2-1; D is perhaps TRBD1 (5 bases). This CDR3 has 15 amino acids. CDR1 and CDR2 (germline): SGHTA, FQGTGA. V dropped 5 bases and J dropped 5 bases, with 16 bases sitting between them. Here the CDR3 reads CASSPDTYANNEQFF. DNA for the CDR3: TGTGCCAGCAGCCCGGACACATACGCGAACAATGAGCAGTTCTTC. The full variable domain, completed using reference TRBV7-3 and TRBJ2-1, is GAGVSQTPSNKVTEKGKYVELRCDPISGHTALYWYRQSLGQGPEFLIYFQGTGAADDSGLPNDRFFAVRPEGSVSTLKIQRTERGDSAVYLCASSPDTYANNEQFFGPGTRLTVL.

CDR3 region: CASSLRGPGLSQHF. The CDR3 DNA reads TGTGCCAGCAGTTTGAGGGGGCCGGGGTTGTCCCAGCATTTT. The chain is built from TRBV27 and TRBJ1-5; 7 bases fit TRBD1. The germline CDR1 and CDR2 sequences are MNHEY and SMNVEV (reference sequence). This CDR3 is built from 14 residues. With 3 bases clipped from V and 11 bases from J, the junction kept 10 bases outside the gene matches.

This chain connects TRBV4-1 to TRBJ1-1; the D is unclear. The CDR3 sequence is 16 residues long. The germline CDR1 and CDR2 sequences are MGHRA and YSYEKL. V was cut by 0 bases and J by 0 bases, with 11 bases left in between. CDR3 nucleotides: TGCGCCAGCAGCCAAGAATGGCGGTCAATGAACACTGAAGCTTTCTTT. This gives the protein CASSQEWRSMNTEAFF.

The sample holds one count of this clone. The J gene is TRBJ2-7, the V gene TRBV15; TRBD1 agrees at 9 bases. The CDR3 runs to 17 residues. V dropped 0 bases and J dropped 2; count of bases not matched to a gene: 8. Per germline, CDR1 LNHNV and CDR2 YYDKDF (reference sequence). The chain's CDR3 is CATSRDRWDRVAYEQYF. CDR3 nucleotide sequence: TGTGCCACCAGCAGAGATAGATGGGACAGGGTAGCCTACGAGCAGTACTTC.

The rearrangement links TRBV27 to TRBJ1-5; TRBD1 aligns across 9 bases. V dropped 4 bases and J dropped 2; count of bases not matched to a gene: 3. The CDR3 is 15 residues long. Germline V lookup: CDR1 MNHEY, CDR2 SMNVEV (reference sequence). The CDR3 region is CASSSGQGGNQPQHF. The DNA for the CDR3 is TGTGCCAGCAGTTCGGGACAGGGCGGCAATCAGCCCCAGCATTTT.

The chain recombines TRBV7-6 with TRBJ1-1; TRBD1 matches at 10 bases. The CDR3 totals 16 residues. The germline V gene encodes CDR1 SGHVS and CDR2 FNYEAQ. The junction had 6 bases not matched to a gene; V was cut back by 5 bases and J by 0 bases. The CDR3 nucleotides are TGTGCCAGCAGCCCCCGGACAGGGGGGATGAACACTGAAGCTTTCTTT. It encodes CASSPRTGGMNTEAFF.

The chain is built from TRBV6-6 and TRBJ1-5, with D possibly TRBD1 on 6 matching bases. The germline V gene encodes CDR1 MNHNY and CDR2 SVGAGI (reference sequence). The CDR3 sequence is 14 residues long. V dropped 6 bases and J dropped 5 bases, with 14 bases sitting between them. The CDR3 region is CASSLTGSYQPQHF. Written as DNA, the CDR3 is TGTGCCAGCAGCCTAACAGGGTCTTATCAGCCCCAGCATTTT.

This clone was seen once. This chain links TRBV6-5 with TRBJ1-6, with 8 bases identical to TRBD1. CDR3 length: 14 residues. The germline gives CDR1 MNHEY, CDR2 SVGAGI. V dropped 8 bases and J dropped 5; count of bases not matched to a gene: 5. CDR3 bases: TGTGCCAGCCGACAGGGGCCAAATAATTCACCCCTCCACTTT. Its protein is CASRQGPNNSPLHF.

This chain joins TRBV7-8 and TRBJ2-7, with D uncertain. V lost 4 bases to trimming and J lost 0 bases, with 7 bases between them. The CDR3 spans 13 residues. CDR1 SGHVS and CDR2 FQNEAQ come from the germline V gene. The CDR3 sequence is CASSSVLSYEQYF. In DNA form, the CDR3 reads TGTGCCAGCAGCTCAGTCCTCTCCTACGAGCAGTACTTC.

The J gene is TRBJ1-1, the V gene TRBV15, with 8 bases identical to TRBD1. The CDR3 covers 17 residues. V lost 3 bases, J lost 0 bases, and 9 bases stayed unmatched. Germline loops: CDR1 LNHNV, CDR2 YYDKDF (reference sequence). The CDR3 DNA is TGTGCCACCAGCAGTTTCGGGACAGGCCTCATGAACACTGAAGCTTTCTTT. Its protein is CATSSFGTGLMNTEAFF.